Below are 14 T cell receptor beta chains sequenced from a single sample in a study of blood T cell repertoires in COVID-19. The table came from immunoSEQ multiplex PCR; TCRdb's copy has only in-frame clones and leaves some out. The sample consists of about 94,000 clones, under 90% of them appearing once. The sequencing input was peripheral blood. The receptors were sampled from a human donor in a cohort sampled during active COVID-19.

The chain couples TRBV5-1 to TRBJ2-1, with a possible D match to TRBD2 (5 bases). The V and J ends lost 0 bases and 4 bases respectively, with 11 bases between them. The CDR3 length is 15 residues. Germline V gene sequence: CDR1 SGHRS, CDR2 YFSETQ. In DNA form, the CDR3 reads TGCGCCAGCAGCTTGGGGGCTAGCCAATACAATGAGCAGTTCTTC. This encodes CASSLGASQYNEQFF.

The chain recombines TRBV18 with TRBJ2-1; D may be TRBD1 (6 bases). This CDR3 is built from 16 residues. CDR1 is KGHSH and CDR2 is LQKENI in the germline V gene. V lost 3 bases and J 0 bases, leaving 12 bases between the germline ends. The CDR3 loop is CASSPPQGSSYNEQFF. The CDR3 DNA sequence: TGTGCCAGCTCACCCCCCCAGGGGAGCTCCTACAATGAGCAGTTCTTC.

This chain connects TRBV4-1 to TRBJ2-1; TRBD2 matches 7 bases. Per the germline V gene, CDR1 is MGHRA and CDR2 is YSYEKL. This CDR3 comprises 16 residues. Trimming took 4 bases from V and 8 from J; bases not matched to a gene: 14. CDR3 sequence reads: CASSRAGGRIHDEQFF. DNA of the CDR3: TGCGCCAGCAGCCGGGCGGGCGGGAGAATACATGATGAGCAGTTCTTC.

This chain's CDR3 is CAWGQGLGTDTQYF. The CDR3, as DNA: TGTGCCTGGGGACAGGGCCTGGGCACAGATACGCAGTATTTT. This sequence joins TRBV30 and TRBJ2-3, with TRBD1 matching 8 bases. V lost 5 bases to trimming and J lost 1 base; unmatched junction nucleotides: 5. The CDR3 contains 14 residues. Germline CDR1 GTSNPN, CDR2 SVGIG (reference sequence).

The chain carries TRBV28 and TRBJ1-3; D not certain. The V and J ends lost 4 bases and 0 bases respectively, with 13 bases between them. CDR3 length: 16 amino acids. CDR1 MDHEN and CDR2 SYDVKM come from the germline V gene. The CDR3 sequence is CASSSAGSNSGNTIYF. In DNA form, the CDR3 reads TGTGCCAGCAGTTCCGCGGGATCCAACTCTGGAAACACCATATATTTT.

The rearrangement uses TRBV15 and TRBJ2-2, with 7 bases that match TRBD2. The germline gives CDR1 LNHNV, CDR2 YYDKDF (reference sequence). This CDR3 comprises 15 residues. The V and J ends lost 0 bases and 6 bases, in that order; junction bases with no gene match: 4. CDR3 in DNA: TGTGCCACCAGCAGAGATACGGGGAGGGCCGGGGAGCTGTTTTTT. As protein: CATSRDTGRAGELFF.

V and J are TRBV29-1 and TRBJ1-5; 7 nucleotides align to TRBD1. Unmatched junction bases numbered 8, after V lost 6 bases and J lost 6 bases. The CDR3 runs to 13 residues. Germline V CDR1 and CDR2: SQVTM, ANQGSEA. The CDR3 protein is CSVRQGSGQPQHF. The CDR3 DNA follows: TGCAGCGTGCGACAGGGAAGCGGTCAGCCCCAGCATTTT.

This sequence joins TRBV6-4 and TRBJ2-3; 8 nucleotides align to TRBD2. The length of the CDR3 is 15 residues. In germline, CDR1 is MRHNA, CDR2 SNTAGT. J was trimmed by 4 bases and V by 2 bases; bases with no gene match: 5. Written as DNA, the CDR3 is TGTGCCAGCAGTGACAGCGGGAGTGGTGCAGATACGCAGTATTTT. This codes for CASSDSGSGADTQYF.

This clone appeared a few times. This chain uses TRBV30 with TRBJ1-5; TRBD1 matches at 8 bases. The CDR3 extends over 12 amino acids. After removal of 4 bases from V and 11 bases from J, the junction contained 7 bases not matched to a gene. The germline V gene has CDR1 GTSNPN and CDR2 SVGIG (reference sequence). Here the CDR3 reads CAWNRGGRAQHF. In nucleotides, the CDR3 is TGTGCCTGGAACAGGGGGGGCCGTGCCCAGCATTTT. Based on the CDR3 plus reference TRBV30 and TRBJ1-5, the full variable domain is SQTIHQWPATLVQPVGSPLSLECTVEGTSNPNLYWYRQAAGRGLQLLFYSVGIGQISSEVPQNLSASRPQDRQFILSSKKLLLSDSGFYLCAWNRGGRAQHFGDGTRLSIL.

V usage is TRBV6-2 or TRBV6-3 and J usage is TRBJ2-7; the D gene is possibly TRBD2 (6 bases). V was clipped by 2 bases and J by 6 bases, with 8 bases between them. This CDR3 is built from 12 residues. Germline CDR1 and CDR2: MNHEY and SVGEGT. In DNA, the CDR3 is TGTGCCAGCAGTTACCCGCGGGGCGAGCAGTACTTC. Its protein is CASSYPRGEQYF.

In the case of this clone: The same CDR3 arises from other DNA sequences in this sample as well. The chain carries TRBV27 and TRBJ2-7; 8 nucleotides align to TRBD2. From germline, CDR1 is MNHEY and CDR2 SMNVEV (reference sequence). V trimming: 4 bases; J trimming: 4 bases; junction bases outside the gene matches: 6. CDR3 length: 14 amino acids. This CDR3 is CASSSLAALYEQYF. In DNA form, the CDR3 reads TGTGCCAGCAGTTCACTAGCGGCCCTATACGAGCAGTACTTC.

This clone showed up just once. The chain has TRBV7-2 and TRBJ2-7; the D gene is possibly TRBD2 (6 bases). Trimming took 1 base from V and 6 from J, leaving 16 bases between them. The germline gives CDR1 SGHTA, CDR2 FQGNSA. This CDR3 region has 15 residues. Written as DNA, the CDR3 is TGTGCCAGCAGCTTAGAGGCGACTAGTTCTCGCGAGCAGTACTTC. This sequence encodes CASSLEATSSREQYF.

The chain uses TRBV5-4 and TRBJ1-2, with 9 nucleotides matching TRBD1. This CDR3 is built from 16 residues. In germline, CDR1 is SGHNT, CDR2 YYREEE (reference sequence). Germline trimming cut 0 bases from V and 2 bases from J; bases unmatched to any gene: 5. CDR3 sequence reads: CASSLVGGTGNYGYTF. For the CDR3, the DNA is TGTGCCAGCAGCTTGGTTGGTGGGACAGGGAACTATGGCTACACCTTC.

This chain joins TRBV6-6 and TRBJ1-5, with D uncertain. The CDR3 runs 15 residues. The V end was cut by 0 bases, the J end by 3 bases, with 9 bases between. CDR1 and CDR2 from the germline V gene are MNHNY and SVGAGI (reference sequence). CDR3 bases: TGTGCCAGCAGTTACTCGATAGCCTACAATCAGCCCCAGCATTTT. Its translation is CASSYSIAYNQPQHF.